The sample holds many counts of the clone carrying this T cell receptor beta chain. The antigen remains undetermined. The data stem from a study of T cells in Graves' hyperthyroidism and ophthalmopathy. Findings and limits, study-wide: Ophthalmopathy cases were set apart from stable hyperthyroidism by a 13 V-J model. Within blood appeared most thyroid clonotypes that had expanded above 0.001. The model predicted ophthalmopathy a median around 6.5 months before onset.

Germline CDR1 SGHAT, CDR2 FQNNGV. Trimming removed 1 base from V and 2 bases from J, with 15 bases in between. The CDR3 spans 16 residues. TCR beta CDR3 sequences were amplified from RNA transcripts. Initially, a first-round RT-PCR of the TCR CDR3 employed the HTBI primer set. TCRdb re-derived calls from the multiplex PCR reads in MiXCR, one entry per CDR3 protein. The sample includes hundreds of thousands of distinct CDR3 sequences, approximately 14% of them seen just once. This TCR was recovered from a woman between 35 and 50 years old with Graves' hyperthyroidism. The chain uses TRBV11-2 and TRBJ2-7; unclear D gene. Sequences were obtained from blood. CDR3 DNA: TGTGCCAGCAGCTTAGTGGTGTGGGGTAGGGCCTACGAGCAGTACTTC. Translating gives CASSLVVWGRAYEQYF.